These 13 T cell receptor beta chains came from one sample sequenced in a study of PD-L1 blockade in urothelial cancer. Produced via immunoSEQ multiplex PCR; TCRdb's table is partial and in-frame only. This table holds 60,000 or so clones, approximately 80% found once. Described time point: pretreatment peripheral blood. The sample in question was PBMCs, obtained around atezolizumab (anti-PD-L1) treatment. These receptors were collected from a man in his 70s with urothelial cancer.

The table lists this clone with a few counts. The gene calls are TRBV2 and TRBJ2-5; 7 nucleotides line up with TRBD2. This CDR3 spans 14 amino acids. Germline lookup yields CDR1 SNHLY and CDR2 FYNNEI. Trimming took 4 bases from V and 5 from J; bases not matched to a gene: 7. The CDR3 spells CASSVGGNDETQYF. The CDR3 nucleotides are TGTGCCAGCAGTGTGGGGGGGAATGACGAGACCCAGTACTTC.

J is TRBJ1-2 and V is TRBV11-2; 7 bases map to TRBD1. The germline CDR1 and CDR2 sequences are SGHAT and FQNNGV. The CDR3 contains 14 residues. J was trimmed by 5 bases and V by 5 bases; bases with no gene match: 8. The CDR3 DNA follows: TGTGCCAGCAGCCCCGCTTTGGGACAGTATGGCTACACCTTC. This translates into CASSPALGQYGYTF.

The rearrangement uses TRBV7-8 and TRBJ1-3; tentatively, D is TRBD1 (5 bases). Trimming pared 1 base from V and 0 bases from J, leaving 7 bases between. CDR1 and CDR2 from the germline V gene are SGHVS and FQNEAQ. The CDR3 spans 15 residues. The CDR3 sequence is CASSLVQGSGNTIYF. CDR3 sequence (DNA): TGTGCCAGCAGCTTAGTTCAGGGCTCTGGAAACACCATATATTTT.

The J gene is TRBJ2-1, the V gene TRBV29-1; unclear D gene. V was trimmed by 4 bases and J by 1 base, leaving 11 bases between them. Germline lookup yields CDR1 SQVTM and CDR2 ANQGSEA. This CDR3 is 14 amino acids long. The CDR3 DNA is TGCAGCGTTGCAGTTGCGGATTCCTACAATGAGCAGTTCTTC. It encodes CSVAVADSYNEQFF.

V is TRBV27 and J is TRBJ2-3; 7 positions agree with TRBD2. J lost 0 bases, V lost 1 base, and 4 bases had no gene match. Germline CDR1 is MNHEY and CDR2 is SMNVEV (reference sequence). This CDR3 spans 16 amino acids. DNA for the CDR3: TGTGCCAGCAGTTTATGGGCTAGCGGTAGCACAGATACGCAGTATTTT. This codes for CASSLWASGSTDTQYF.

This chain joins TRBV19 and TRBJ1-3; 7 bases agree with TRBD1. From germline, CDR1 is LNHDA and CDR2 SQIVND (reference sequence). Unmatched junction bases numbered 5, after V lost 6 bases and J lost 0 bases. The CDR3 spans 15 residues. The CDR3 reads CASRGQILSGNTIYF. As DNA, the CDR3 is TGTGCCAGTAGGGGACAGATACTCTCTGGAAACACCATATATTTT.

The chain combines TRBV4-1 with TRBJ2-1; 9 nucleotides align to TRBD1. The V gene end was trimmed by 5 bases and the J gene end by 7 bases; junction bases not matched to a gene: 24. The CDR3 has 20 residues. The germline V gene encodes CDR1 MGHRA and CDR2 YSYEKL. The CDR3 loop is CASSTSSLQQGAEVRNEQFF. The CDR3 DNA reads TGCGCCAGCAGCACATCCTCATTACAACAGGGGGCGGAAGTAAGGAATGAGCAGTTCTTC.

The J gene is TRBJ2-1, the V gene TRBV5-4; D unresolved. The germline CDR1 and CDR2 sequences are SGHNT and YYREEE (reference sequence). Trimming removed 0 bases from V and 0 bases from J, with 10 bases in between. CDR3 size: 16 residues. The CDR3 region has the DNA TGTGCCAGCAGCTTGGGTCTTTTGAGCTCCTACAATGAGCAGTTCTTC. Translated, it gives CASSLGLLSSYNEQFF.

The rearrangement uses TRBV5-1 and TRBJ2-7, with 10 nucleotides matching TRBD2. In germline, CDR1 is SGHRS, CDR2 YFSETQ. Unmatched junction bases numbered 14, after V lost 1 base and J lost 7 bases. The CDR3 runs to 17 residues. The CDR3 nucleotides read TGCGCCAGCAGCTTGTCGAGCGGGAGGGCCGGGTCTCTGGAGCAGTACTTC. This encodes CASSLSSGRAGSLEQYF.

V gene TRBV19 combines with J gene TRBJ2-1, with a possible D match to TRBD2 (7 bases). The CDR3 loop spans 16 amino acids. V dropped 6 bases and J dropped 4 bases, with 19 bases sitting between them. Germline CDR1 reads LNHDA; CDR2 reads SQIVND (reference sequence). The CDR3 DNA sequence: TGTGCCAGTAGCGTCGGGGGCGGGAGCCTATACAATGAGCAGTTCTTC. Translated: CASSVGGGSLYNEQFF.

The chain has TRBV5-1 and TRBJ2-2; D is perhaps TRBD1 (6 bases). CDR1 and CDR2 from the germline V gene are SGHRS and YFSETQ. Deletions cut 8 bases from V and 7 bases from J, with 24 bases between. The CDR3 length is 16 residues. The CDR3 sequence: CASRATPGTMVGELFF. CDR3 nucleotide sequence: TGCGCCAGTAGAGCCACTCCCGGGACAATGGTCGGGGAGCTGTTTTTT.

The chain couples TRBV18 to TRBJ2-3, with D maybe TRBD1 (5 bases). CDR1 and CDR2 (germline): KGHSH, LQKENI. The CDR3 sequence is 13 residues long. V was cut by 2 bases and J by 5 bases, with 8 bases left in between. DNA for the CDR3: TGTGCCAGCTCACCAGGGGCCGGAGATACGCAGTATTTT. It encodes CASSPGAGDTQYF.

This clone has just a few counts. The J gene is TRBJ1-2, the V gene TRBV29-1, with 7 bases that match TRBD1. Germline V lookup: CDR1 SQVTM, CDR2 ANQGSEA. With V trimmed by 3 bases and J by 8 bases, 9 bases remained unmatched. This CDR3 region has 13 residues. This CDR3 is CSVEWQGVYGYTF. DNA for the CDR3: TGCAGCGTTGAGTGGCAGGGGGTATACGGCTACACCTTC.